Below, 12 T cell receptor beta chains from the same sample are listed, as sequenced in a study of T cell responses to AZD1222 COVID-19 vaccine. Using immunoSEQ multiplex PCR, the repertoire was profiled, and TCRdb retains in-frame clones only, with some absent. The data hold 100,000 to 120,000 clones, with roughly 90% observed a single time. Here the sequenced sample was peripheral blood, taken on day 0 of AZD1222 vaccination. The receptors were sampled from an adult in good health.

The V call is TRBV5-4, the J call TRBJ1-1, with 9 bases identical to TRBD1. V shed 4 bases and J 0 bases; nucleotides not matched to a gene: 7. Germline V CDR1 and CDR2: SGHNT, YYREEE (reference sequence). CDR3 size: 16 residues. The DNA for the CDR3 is TGTGCCAGCAGCCCGGACAGGGGCCAAATGAACACTGAAGCTTTCTTT. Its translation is CASSPDRGQMNTEAFF.

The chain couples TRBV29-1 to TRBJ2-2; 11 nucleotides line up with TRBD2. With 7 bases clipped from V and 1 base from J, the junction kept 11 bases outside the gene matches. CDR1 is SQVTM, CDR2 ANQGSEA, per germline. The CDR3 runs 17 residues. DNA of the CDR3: TGCAGCGCCGCCGGGCTAGCGGGGGGCGTGAACACCGGGGAGCTGTTTTTT. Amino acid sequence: CSAAGLAGGVNTGELFF.

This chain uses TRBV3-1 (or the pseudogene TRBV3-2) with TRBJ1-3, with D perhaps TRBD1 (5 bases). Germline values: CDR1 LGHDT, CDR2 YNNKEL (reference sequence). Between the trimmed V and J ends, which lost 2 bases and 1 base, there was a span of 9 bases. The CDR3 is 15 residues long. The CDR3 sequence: CASSQTGGSGNTIYF. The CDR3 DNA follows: TGTGCCAGCAGCCAAACGGGGGGTTCTGGAAACACCATATATTTT.

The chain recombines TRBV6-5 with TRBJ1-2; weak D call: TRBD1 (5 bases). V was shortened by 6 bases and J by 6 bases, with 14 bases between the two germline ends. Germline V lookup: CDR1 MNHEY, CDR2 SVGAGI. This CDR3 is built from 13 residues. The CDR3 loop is CASRAGSWDGYTF. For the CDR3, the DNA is TGTGCCAGCAGGGCAGGGAGTTGGGATGGCTACACCTTC.

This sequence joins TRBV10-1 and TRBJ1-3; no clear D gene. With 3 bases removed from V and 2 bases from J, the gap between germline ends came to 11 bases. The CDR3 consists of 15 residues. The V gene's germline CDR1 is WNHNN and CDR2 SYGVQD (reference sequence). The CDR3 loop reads CASSDSSWTGNTIYF. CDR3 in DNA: TGCGCCAGCAGTGACAGCTCTTGGACTGGAAACACCATATATTTT.

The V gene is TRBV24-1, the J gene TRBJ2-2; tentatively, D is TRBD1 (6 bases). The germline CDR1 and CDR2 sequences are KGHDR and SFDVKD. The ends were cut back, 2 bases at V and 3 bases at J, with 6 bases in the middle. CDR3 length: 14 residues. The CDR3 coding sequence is TGTGCCACCAGTGATTACAGGGACACCGGGGAGCTGTTTTTT. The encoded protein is CATSDYRDTGELFF.

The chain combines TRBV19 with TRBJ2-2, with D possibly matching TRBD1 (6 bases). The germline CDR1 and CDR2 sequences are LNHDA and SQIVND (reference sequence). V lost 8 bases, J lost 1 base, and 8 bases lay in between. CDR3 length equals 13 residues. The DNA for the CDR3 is TGTGCCAGTGGGGGACAGAACACCGGGGAGCTGTTTTTT. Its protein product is CASGGQNTGELFF.

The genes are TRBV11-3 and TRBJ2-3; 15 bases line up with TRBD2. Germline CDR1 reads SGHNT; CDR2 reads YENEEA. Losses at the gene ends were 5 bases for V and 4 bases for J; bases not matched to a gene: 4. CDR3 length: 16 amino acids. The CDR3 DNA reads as TGTGCCAGCAGCCTGGGACTAGCGGGAGGTCCAGATACGCAGTATTTT. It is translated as CASSLGLAGGPDTQYF.

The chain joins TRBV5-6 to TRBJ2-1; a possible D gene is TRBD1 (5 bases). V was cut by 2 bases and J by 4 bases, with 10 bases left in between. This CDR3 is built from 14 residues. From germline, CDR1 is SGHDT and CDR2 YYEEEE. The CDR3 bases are TGTGCCAGCAGCTTTGGGGCAGGGTACAATGAGCAGTTCTTC. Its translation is CASSFGAGYNEQFF.

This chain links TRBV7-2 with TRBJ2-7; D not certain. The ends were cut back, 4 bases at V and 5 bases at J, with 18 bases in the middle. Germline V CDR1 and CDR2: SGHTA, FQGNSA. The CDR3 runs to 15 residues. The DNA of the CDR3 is TGTGCCAGCAGCTCTCAACCTTGGTCGAGGCACGAGCAGTACTTC. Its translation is CASSSQPWSRHEQYF.

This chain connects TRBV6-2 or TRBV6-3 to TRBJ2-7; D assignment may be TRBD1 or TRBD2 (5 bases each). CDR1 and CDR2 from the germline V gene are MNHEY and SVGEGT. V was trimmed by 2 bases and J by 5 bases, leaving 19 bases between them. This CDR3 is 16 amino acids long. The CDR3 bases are TGTGCCAGCAGTTACCAAACTTCTGGTTGGGGACACGAGCAGTACTTC. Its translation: CASSYQTSGWGHEQYF.

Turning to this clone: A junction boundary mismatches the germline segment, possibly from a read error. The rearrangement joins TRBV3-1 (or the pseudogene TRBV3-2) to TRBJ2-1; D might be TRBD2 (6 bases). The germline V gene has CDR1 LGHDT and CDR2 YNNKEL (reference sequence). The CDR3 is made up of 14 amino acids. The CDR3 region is CASSRDSSFNEQFF. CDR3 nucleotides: TGTGCCAGCAGTCGGGACTCCTCCTTCAATGAGCAGTTCTTC.